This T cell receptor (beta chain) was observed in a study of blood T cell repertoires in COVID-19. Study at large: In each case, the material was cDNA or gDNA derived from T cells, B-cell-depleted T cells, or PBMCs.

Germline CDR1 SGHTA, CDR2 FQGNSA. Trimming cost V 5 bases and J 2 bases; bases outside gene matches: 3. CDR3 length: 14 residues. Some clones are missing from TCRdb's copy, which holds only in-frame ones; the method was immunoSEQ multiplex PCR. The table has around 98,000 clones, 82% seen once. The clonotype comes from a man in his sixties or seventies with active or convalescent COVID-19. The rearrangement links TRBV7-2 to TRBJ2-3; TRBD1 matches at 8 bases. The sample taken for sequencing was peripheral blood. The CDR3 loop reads CASSRDRSTDTQYF. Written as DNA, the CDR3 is TGTGCCAGCAGCCGGGACAGGTCCACAGATACGCAGTATTTT.